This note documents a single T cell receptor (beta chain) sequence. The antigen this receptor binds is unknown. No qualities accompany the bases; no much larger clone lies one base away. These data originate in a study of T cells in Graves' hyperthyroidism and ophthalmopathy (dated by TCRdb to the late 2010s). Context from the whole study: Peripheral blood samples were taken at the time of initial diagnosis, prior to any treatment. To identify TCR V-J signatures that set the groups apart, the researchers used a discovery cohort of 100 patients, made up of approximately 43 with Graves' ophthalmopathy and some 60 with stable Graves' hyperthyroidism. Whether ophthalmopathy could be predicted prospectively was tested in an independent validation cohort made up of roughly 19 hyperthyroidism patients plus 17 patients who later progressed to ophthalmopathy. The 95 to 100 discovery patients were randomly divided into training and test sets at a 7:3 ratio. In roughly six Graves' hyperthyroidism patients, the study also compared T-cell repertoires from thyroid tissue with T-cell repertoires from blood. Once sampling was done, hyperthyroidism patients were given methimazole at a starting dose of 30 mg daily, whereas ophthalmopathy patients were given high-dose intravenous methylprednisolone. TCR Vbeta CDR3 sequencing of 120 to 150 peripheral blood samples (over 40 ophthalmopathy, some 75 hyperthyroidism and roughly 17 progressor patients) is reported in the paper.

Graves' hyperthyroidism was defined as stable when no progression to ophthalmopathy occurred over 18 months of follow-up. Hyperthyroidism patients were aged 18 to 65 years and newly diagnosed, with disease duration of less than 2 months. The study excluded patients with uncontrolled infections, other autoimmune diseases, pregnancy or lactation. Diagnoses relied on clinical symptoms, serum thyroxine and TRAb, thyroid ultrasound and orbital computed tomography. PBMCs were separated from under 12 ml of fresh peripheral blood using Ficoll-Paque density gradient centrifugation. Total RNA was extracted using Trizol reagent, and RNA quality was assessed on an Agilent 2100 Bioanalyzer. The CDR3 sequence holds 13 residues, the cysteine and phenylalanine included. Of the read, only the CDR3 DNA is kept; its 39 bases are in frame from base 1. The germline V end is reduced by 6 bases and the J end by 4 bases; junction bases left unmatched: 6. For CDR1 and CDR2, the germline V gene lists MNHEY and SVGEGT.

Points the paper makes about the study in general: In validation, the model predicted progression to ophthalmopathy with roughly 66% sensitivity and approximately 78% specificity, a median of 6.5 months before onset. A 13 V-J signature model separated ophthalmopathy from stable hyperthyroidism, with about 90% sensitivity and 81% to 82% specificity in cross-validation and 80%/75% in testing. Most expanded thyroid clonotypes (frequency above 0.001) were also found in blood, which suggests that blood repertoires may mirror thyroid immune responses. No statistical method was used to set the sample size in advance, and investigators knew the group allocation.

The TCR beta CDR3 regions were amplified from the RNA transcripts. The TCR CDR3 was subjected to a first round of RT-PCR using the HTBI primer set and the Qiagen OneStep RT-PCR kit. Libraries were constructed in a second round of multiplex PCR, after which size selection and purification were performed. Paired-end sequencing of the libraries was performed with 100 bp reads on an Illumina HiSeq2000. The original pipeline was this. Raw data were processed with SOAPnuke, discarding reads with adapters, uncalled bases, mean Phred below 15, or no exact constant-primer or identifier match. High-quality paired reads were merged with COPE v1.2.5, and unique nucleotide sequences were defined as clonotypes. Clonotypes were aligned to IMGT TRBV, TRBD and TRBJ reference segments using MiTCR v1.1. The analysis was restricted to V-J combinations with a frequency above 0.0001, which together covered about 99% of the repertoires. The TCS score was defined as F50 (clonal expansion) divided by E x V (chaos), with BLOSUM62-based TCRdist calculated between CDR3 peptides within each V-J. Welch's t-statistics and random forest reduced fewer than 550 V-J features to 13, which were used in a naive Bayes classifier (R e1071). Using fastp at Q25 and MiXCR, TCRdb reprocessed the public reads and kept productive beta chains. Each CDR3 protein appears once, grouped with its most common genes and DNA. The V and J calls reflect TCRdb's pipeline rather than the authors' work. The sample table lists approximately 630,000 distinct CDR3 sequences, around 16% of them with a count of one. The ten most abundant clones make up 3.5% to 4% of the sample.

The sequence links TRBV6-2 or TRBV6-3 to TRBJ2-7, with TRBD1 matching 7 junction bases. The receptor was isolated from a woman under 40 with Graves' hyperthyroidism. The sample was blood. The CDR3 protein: CASSRTGFYEQYF. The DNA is TGTGCCAGCAGCAGGACAGGCTTTTACGAGCAGTACTTC.